The 21 T cell receptor beta chains below all came from one sample that was sequenced in a study of identifying expanded T cells in peripheral blood. Sequencing used immunoSEQ multiplex PCR; TCRdb keeps in-frame clones, though not all of them. The sample holds tens of thousands of clones, less than 90% seen once. Material for sequencing was blood. These TCRs come from a person aged 18 to 70 in good health.

The chain uses TRBV11-2 and TRBJ2-1; the D is unclear. Trimming left V 1 base short and J 8 bases short, with 12 bases between. CDR1 and CDR2 (germline): SGHAT, FQNNGV. This CDR3 is 14 amino acids long. The CDR3 sequence: CASSLVAEFDEQFF. CDR3 sequence (DNA): TGTGCCAGCAGCTTAGTGGCGGAGTTCGATGAGCAGTTCTTC.

The chain joins TRBV5-6 to TRBJ2-7; possibly TRBD1 or TRBD2 for D (5 bases each). The CDR3 covers 14 residues. Germline CDR1 and CDR2: SGHDT and YYEEEE. The ends were cut back, 6 bases at V and 0 bases at J, with 13 bases in the middle. The CDR3 bases are TGTGCCAGCACTTTGGGGGATAGCTCCTACGAGCAGTACTTC. As protein: CASTLGDSSYEQYF.

This chain connects TRBV5-6 to TRBJ1-1; weak D call: TRBD1 (5 bases). Trimming removed 1 base from V and 8 bases from J, with 9 bases in between. The CDR3 covers 12 residues. In germline, CDR1 is SGHDT, CDR2 YYEEEE. The CDR3 sequence is CASSLWAGEAFF. In DNA, the CDR3 is TGTGCCAGCAGCTTGTGGGCAGGGGAAGCTTTCTTT.

J is TRBJ2-7 and V is TRBV6-1, with D perhaps given as TRBD1 or TRBD2 (5 bases each). Germline lookup yields CDR1 MNHNS and CDR2 SASEGT. V lost 0 bases and J lost 10, with 10 bases in between. This CDR3 is built from 12 residues. The CDR3 spells CASSEAGRKQYF. The CDR3 DNA is TGTGCCAGCAGTGAAGCGGGACGAAAACAGTACTTC.

V gene TRBV30 combines with J gene TRBJ1-5; D may be TRBD1 (5 bases). The CDR3 runs to 15 residues. The germline V gene encodes CDR1 GTSNPN and CDR2 SVGIG (reference sequence). Trimming left V 3 bases short and J 0 bases short, with 12 bases between. CDR3 protein: CAWSSQDNSNQPQHF. DNA for the CDR3: TGTGCCTGGAGCTCACAGGATAATAGCAATCAGCCCCAGCATTTT.

This chain uses TRBV11-2 with TRBJ2-5, with 11 bases matching TRBD2. With V trimmed by 1 base and J by 5 bases, 15 bases remained unmatched. There are 19 residues in the CDR3. Germline V lookup: CDR1 SGHAT, CDR2 FQNNGV. This CDR3 is CASSLGGVSGRAIWETQYF. The CDR3 coding sequence is TGTGCCAGCAGCTTAGGAGGGGTTAGCGGGAGGGCCATATGGGAGACCCAGTACTTC.

This clone was observed once. The chain uses TRBV19 and TRBJ2-1; tentatively, D is TRBD2 (6 bases). CDR3 size: 11 residues. Germline CDR1 and CDR2: LNHDA and SQIVND (reference sequence). Trimming removed 8 bases at V and 7 bases at J, with 9 bases between. As DNA, the CDR3 is TGTGCCAGTTGGGGAGGAAATGAGCAGTTCTTC. It codes for CASWGGNEQFF.

The chain couples TRBV4-3 to TRBJ2-3; the match to TRBD2 covers 9 bases. V lost 0 bases to trimming and J lost 4 bases; unmatched junction nucleotides: 8. From germline, CDR1 is LGHNA and CDR2 YSLEER. The CDR3 is made up of 17 amino acids. CDR3 sequence: CASSQDFGSGGADTQYF. DNA for the CDR3: TGCGCCAGCAGCCAAGATTTTGGTAGCGGGGGCGCAGATACGCAGTATTTT.

The rearrangement uses TRBV19 and TRBJ1-1, with D maybe TRBD1 (6 bases). The germline V and J ends were trimmed by 5 bases and 5 bases, with 15 bases remaining between them. Germline loops: CDR1 LNHDA, CDR2 SQIVND (reference sequence). The CDR3 runs 14 residues. DNA for the CDR3: TGTGCCAGTAGTGTACAGGGCGGAGGGACTGAAGCTTTCTTT. Amino acid sequence: CASSVQGGGTEAFF.

This chain connects TRBV9 to TRBJ1-1, with D possibly matching TRBD1 (5 bases). Germline V lookup: CDR1 SGDLS, CDR2 YYNGEE. Trimming took 0 bases from V and 2 from J, leaving 11 bases between them. The CDR3 has 15 amino acids. Here the CDR3 reads CASSVDPGPNTEAFF. The CDR3 coding sequence is TGTGCCAGCAGCGTAGACCCGGGGCCAAACACTGAAGCTTTCTTT. The variable domain in full, with the rest retrieved from reference TRBV9 and TRBJ1-1, is DSGVTQTPKHLITATGQRVTLRCSPRSGDLSVYWYQQSLDQGLQFLIQYYNGEERAKGNILERFSAQQFPDLHSELNLSSLELGDSALYFCASSVDPGPNTEAFFGQGTRLTVV.

This clone was counted between two and nine times. The rearrangement joins TRBV5-6 to TRBJ2-1, with 7 bases aligning to TRBD2. The CDR3 has 15 residues. Germline values: CDR1 SGHDT, CDR2 YYEEEE. V shed 5 bases and J 2 bases; nucleotides not matched to a gene: 7. CDR3: CASSWDYQTYNEQFF. In DNA, the CDR3 is TGTGCCAGCAGTTGGGACTACCAGACCTACAATGAGCAGTTCTTC. The full variable domain, completed using reference TRBV5-6 and TRBJ2-1, is DAGVTQSPTHLIKTRGQQVTLRCSPKSGHDTVSWYQQALGQGPQFIFQYYEEEERQRGNFPDRFSGHQFPNYSSELNVNALLLGDSALYLCASSWDYQTYNEQFFGPGTRLTVL.

This clone was seen a handful of times. The chain couples TRBV6-5 to TRBJ2-7; 7 bases align to TRBD2. V dropped 2 bases and J dropped 2; count of bases not matched to a gene: 6. Germline V gene lookup returns CDR1 MNHEY and CDR2 SVGAGI. The CDR3 is made up of 15 amino acids. The CDR3 DNA follows: TGTGCCAGCAGTTACGGGGGGGAGGGTGCCTACGAGCAGTACTTC. This encodes CASSYGGEGAYEQYF.

The rearrangement joins TRBV15 to TRBJ2-3; the match to TRBD2 covers 7 bases. Germline V lookup: CDR1 LNHNV, CDR2 YYDKDF (reference sequence). Trimming removed 1 base from V and 4 bases from J; junction bases left unmatched: 8. The CDR3 is 16 residues long. The CDR3 loop is CATSRGAGERADTQYF. The CDR3, as DNA: TGTGCCACCAGCAGAGGTGCGGGAGAGAGGGCAGATACGCAGTATTTT. Full variable domain (missing parts from reference TRBV15 and TRBJ2-3): DAMVIQNPRYQVTQFGKPVTLSCSQTLNHNVMYWYQQKSSQAPKLLFHYYDKDFNNEADTPDNFQSRRPNTSFCFLDIRSPGLGDTAMYLCATSRGAGERADTQYFGPGTRLTVL.

This clone appeared a few times. V is TRBV30 and J is TRBJ1-2; possible D gene TRBD1, 5 bases. The CDR3 runs 14 residues. V shed 2 bases and J shed 2 bases, with 12 bases lying between them. CDR1 is GTSNPN and CDR2 is SVGIG in the germline V gene (reference sequence). This CDR3 reads CAWSPGTQNYGYTF. In DNA form, the CDR3 reads TGTGCCTGGAGTCCCGGGACTCAAAACTATGGCTACACCTTC.

CDR3 protein: CASSNYNEQFF. CDR3 DNA: TGTGCCAGCAGTAACTACAATGAGCAGTTCTTC. V and J are TRBV2 and TRBJ2-1; no clear D gene. Trimming took 5 bases from V and 3 from J, leaving 2 bases between them. The CDR3 runs 11 residues. CDR1 SNHLY and CDR2 FYNNEI come from the germline V gene. The whole variable domain, filled in from reference TRBV2 and TRBJ2-1, reads EPEVTQTPSHQVTQMGQEVILRCVPISNHLYFYWYRQILGQKVEFLVSFYNNEISEKSEIFDDQFSVERPDGSNFTLKIRSTKLEDSAMYFCASSNYNEQFFGPGTRLTVL.

The chain links TRBV4-3 to TRBJ2-1; 10 bases line up with TRBD1. With V trimmed by 1 base and J by 8 bases, 8 bases remained unmatched. Germline-derived CDR1 and CDR2 are LGHNA and YSLEER. CDR3 length: 16 amino acids. The CDR3 loop reads CASSQVGQGLLHEQFF. The CDR3 DNA sequence: TGCGCCAGCAGCCAAGTGGGACAGGGGTTACTACATGAGCAGTTCTTC.

The V call is TRBV4-3, the J call TRBJ1-1, with TRBD1 as a possible D gene (6 bases). Between the trimmed V and J ends, which lost 4 bases and 2 bases, there was a span of 8 bases. This CDR3 contains 13 residues. Germline values: CDR1 LGHNA, CDR2 YSLEER. The CDR3 sequence is CASSRDINTEAFF. The CDR3 region has the DNA TGCGCCAGCAGCCGGGACATTAACACTGAAGCTTTCTTT.

As to this clone: This sample includes further DNA sequences coding for the same CDR3. This chain links TRBV19 with TRBJ2-5, with D unresolved. Germline CDR1 LNHDA, CDR2 SQIVND (reference sequence). V was trimmed by 0 bases and J by 4 bases, leaving 0 bases between them. The CDR3 totals 11 residues. The CDR3 sequence is CASSIEETQYF. The CDR3 DNA is TGTGCCAGTAGTATAGAAGAGACCCAGTACTTC.

This clone was observed a single time. The chain joins TRBV9 to TRBJ1-1; tentatively, D is TRBD1 (5 bases). In germline, CDR1 is SGDLS, CDR2 YYNGEE. The V end lost 0 bases, the J end lost 1 base, and 7 bases lay between the germline ends. CDR3 length equals 14 residues. CDR3 loop: CASSVGGENTEAFF. The CDR3 region has the DNA TGTGCCAGCAGCGTAGGGGGGGAGAACACTGAAGCTTTCTTT.

DNA of the CDR3: TGTGCCAGCAGCTTCCGAGGACAGGGGAACACTGAAGCTTTCTTT. Protein product: CASSFRGQGNTEAFF. The V and J genes are TRBV9 and TRBJ1-1; 8 nucleotides agree with TRBD1. CDR1 is SGDLS, CDR2 YYNGEE, per germline. The V gene end was trimmed by 4 bases and the J gene end by 1 base; junction bases not matched to a gene: 6. This CDR3 has 15 residues.

The rearrangement joins TRBV28 to TRBJ2-3, with a weak D call TRBD1 (7 bases). The CDR3 loop spans 14 amino acids. Trimming shortened V by 7 bases and J by 5 bases, and 16 bases separated the two germline ends. CDR1 and CDR2 from the germline V gene are MDHEN and SYDVKM. The CDR3 DNA is TGTGCCAGCAACCCCCTGCAGGGGGGAGATACGCAGTATTTT. Translation gives CASNPLQGGDTQYF.